These 27 T cell receptor beta chains share one sample of origin, sequenced in a study of shared clonotypes between healthy human individuals. TCRdb's table, derived via immunoSEQ multiplex PCR, lists solely in-frame clones and lacks some. Among nearly 750,000 clones, 55% to 80% were seen once, and the ten largest hold more than 1.5%. Sequencing used memory CD4+ T cells sorted from blood. The subset: CD45RA-negative fraction. The receptors were gathered from a woman aged 30 to 39 in good health.

This clone was detected a few times. Other DNA sequences from this sample encode an identical CDR3 as well. The chain combines TRBV11-2 with TRBJ2-1, with a tentative D call TRBD2 (5 bases). This CDR3 is built from 15 residues. V was pared by 1 base and J by 0 bases, with 7 bases between. Germline CDR1 is SGHAT and CDR2 is FQNNGV. Written as DNA, the CDR3 is TGTGCCAGCAGCTTAGCGGGGAGCTCCTACAATGAGCAGTTCTTC. Protein product: CASSLAGSSYNEQFF. Complete variable domain (other parts from reference TRBV11-2 and TRBJ2-1): EAGVAQSPRYKIIEKRQSVAFWCNPISGHATLYWYQQILGQGPKLLIQFQNNGVVDDSQLPKDRFSAERLKGVDSTLKIQPAKLEDSAVYLCASSLAGSSYNEQFFGPGTRLTVL.

DNA for the CDR3: TGTGCCAGCAGTGAAATGCAGGGGGAGACTGAAGCTTTCTTT. Translation gives CASSEMQGETEAFF. This chain links TRBV2 with TRBJ1-1; TRBD1 matches 7 bases. The CDR3 is 14 amino acids. Trimming at V came to 2 bases and at J to 5 bases, leaving 5 bases not matched to a gene. Germline V gives CDR1 SNHLY, CDR2 FYNNEI.

This clone was picked up a small number of times. This chain joins TRBV5-1 and TRBJ2-1; TRBD2 might be the D (6 bases). The V gene lost 2 bases and the J gene lost 3 bases, with 15 bases spanning the gap. This CDR3 is built from 16 residues. Germline V CDR1 and CDR2: SGHRS, YFSETQ. CDR3 loop: CASSFPFGGNYNEQFF. CDR3 DNA sequence: TGCGCCAGCAGCTTCCCGTTTGGGGGGAACTACAATGAGCAGTTCTTC.

V is TRBV5-1 and J is TRBJ2-3; the match to TRBD2 covers 8 bases. The CDR3 length is 16 residues. The germline V gene encodes CDR1 SGHRS and CDR2 YFSETQ. Trimming at V came to 3 bases and at J to 2 bases, leaving 8 bases not matched to a gene. The CDR3 loop is CASSWGSSGNTDTQYF. The CDR3 DNA follows: TGCGCCAGCAGCTGGGGGAGTAGCGGGAACACAGATACGCAGTATTTT. Full variable domain (missing parts from reference TRBV5-1 and TRBJ2-3): KAGVTQTPRYLIKTRGQQVTLSCSPISGHRSVSWYQQTPGQGLQFLFEYFSETQRNKGNFPGRFSGRQFSNSRSEMNVSTLELGDSALYLCASSWGSSGNTDTQYFGPGTRLTVL.

The chain carries TRBV6-5 and TRBJ1-4, with 10 bases that match TRBD1. CDR3 length: 14 amino acids. The V segment lost 5 bases and the J segment 3 bases; nucleotides outside the gene matches: 0. CDR1 MNHEY and CDR2 SVGAGI come from the germline V gene. The CDR3 sequence: CASSGQGANEKLFF. In nucleotides, the CDR3 is TGTGCCAGCAGTGGACAGGGGGCTAATGAAAAACTGTTTTTT.

The chain has TRBV7-8 and TRBJ2-1; 13 bases align to TRBD2. CDR1 is SGHVS and CDR2 is FQNEAQ in the germline V gene. V lost 6 bases, J lost 6 bases, and 8 bases stayed unmatched. This CDR3 comprises 16 residues. The CDR3 DNA reads as TGTGCCAGCAGTTCACCGGGACTAGCGGGGATCAATGAGCAGTTCTTC. Protein: CASSSPGLAGINEQFF.

This rearrangement joins TRBV15 to TRBJ2-5, with 11 bases aligning to TRBD2. J gave up 5 bases and V 0 bases, and 2 bases lay outside the gene matches. CDR1 LNHNV and CDR2 YYDKDF come from the germline V gene (reference sequence). The CDR3 runs 15 residues. CDR3 DNA sequence: TGTGCCACCAGCAGAGACTTAGCGGGAGGGGAGACCCAGTACTTC. It specifies CATSRDLAGGETQYF.

V and J are TRBV6-1 and TRBJ1-2; a possible D gene is TRBD1 (5 bases). Trimming stripped 6 bases from V and 4 bases from J, with 18 bases between. This CDR3 has 15 amino acids. Germline CDR1 is MNHNS and CDR2 is SASEGT. The CDR3 here is CASSRELIGGYGYTF. CDR3 coding DNA: TGTGCCAGCAGCCGAGAACTGATTGGGGGCTATGGCTACACCTTC.

This clone has just a few counts. Other DNA sequences in the same sample also yield this CDR3. V gene TRBV5-4 combines with J gene TRBJ2-5, with D perhaps TRBD2 (5 bases). The CDR3 covers 14 residues. Trimming pared 2 bases from V and 5 bases from J, leaving 13 bases between. Germline values: CDR1 SGHNT, CDR2 YYREEE (reference sequence). CDR3 region: CASSFNSGGETQYF. In DNA form, the CDR3 reads TGTGCCAGCAGCTTTAATTCAGGCGGGGAGACCCAGTACTTC. Full variable domain (missing parts from reference TRBV5-4 and TRBJ2-5): ETGVTQSPTHLIKTRGQQVTLRCSSQSGHNTVSWYQQALGQGPQFIFQYYREEENGRGNFPPRFSGLQFPNYSSELNVNALELDDSALYLCASSFNSGGETQYFGPGTRLLVL.

The DNA of the CDR3 is TGTGCCAGCAGCCAGGGACTAGCGGGAAGGTCCTACGAGCAGTACTTC. Translating gives CASSQGLAGRSYEQYF. The J gene is TRBJ2-7, the V gene TRBV5-5; 13 bases align to TRBD2. Germline loops: CDR1 SGHKS, CDR2 YYEKEE (reference sequence). CDR3 size: 16 residues. With 4 bases clipped from V and 1 base from J, the junction kept 5 bases outside the gene matches.

This clone was counted only a few times. The rearrangement uses TRBV27 and TRBJ1-4; D not resolved. Germline lookup yields CDR1 MNHEY and CDR2 SMNVEV (reference sequence). This CDR3 comprises 18 residues. V was cut by 2 bases and J by 0 bases, with 16 bases left in between. This CDR3 is CASSLRPGTYSTNEKLFF. Here the CDR3 DNA reads TGTGCCAGCAGTTTAAGGCCCGGCACCTATTCAACTAATGAAAAACTGTTTTTT.

This clone came up many times. This chain connects TRBV10-2 to TRBJ1-4, with D uncertain. Between the trimmed V and J ends, which lost 6 bases and 3 bases, there was a span of 8 bases. This CDR3 region has 13 residues. The germline V gene has CDR1 WSHSY and CDR2 SAAADI. The CDR3 sequence: CASRGDANEKLFF. The CDR3, as DNA: TGCGCCAGCAGAGGTGATGCTAATGAAAAACTGTTTTTT.

This clone showed up just a few times. A much bigger clone sits one base away, suggesting this may be a read error. Other DNA sequences in the same sample also yield this CDR3. The genes are TRBV19 and TRBJ1-5; D not certain. V lost 4 bases and J lost 5, with 9 bases in between. There are 13 residues in the CDR3. Germline lookup yields CDR1 LNHDA and CDR2 SQIVND (reference sequence). The CDR3 DNA is TGTGCCAGTAGTAGGACGGAGGATCAGCCCCAGCATTTT. Its protein is CASSRTEDQPQHF. Full variable domain (outside the CDR3, taken from reference TRBV19 and TRBJ1-5): DGGITQSPKYLFRKEGQNVTLSCEQNLNHDAMYWYRQDPGQGLRLIYYSQIVNDFQKGDIAEGYSVSREKKESFPLTVTSAQKNPTAFYLCASSRTEDQPQHFGDGTRLSIL.

The chain has TRBV28 and TRBJ2-7; D perhaps matches TRBD2 (5 bases). Trimming cost V 4 bases and J 1 base, with 23 bases left between them. The CDR3 runs 18 residues. Germline CDR1 reads MDHEN; CDR2 reads SYDVKM. CDR3 sequence (DNA): TGTGCCAGCAGTTCCCTAGATGTGTTAGCGCGAATTTCCTACGAGCAGTACTTC. It yields the protein CASSSLDVLARISYEQYF.

The chain carries TRBV4-1 and TRBJ2-1, with D uncertain. Germline loops: CDR1 MGHRA, CDR2 YSYEKL. V lost 1 base and J lost 7, with 17 bases in between. The CDR3 runs 16 residues. CDR3: CASSQGVGLERNEQFF. The DNA of the CDR3 is TGCGCCAGCAGCCAAGGTGTGGGGTTGGAACGGAATGAGCAGTTCTTC.

The chain has TRBV4-1 and TRBJ1-2, with 9 bases matching TRBD1. Trimming cost V 5 bases and J 4 bases; bases outside gene matches: 11. The CDR3 runs 16 residues. Germline CDR1 is MGHRA and CDR2 is YSYEKL. CDR3 sequence: CASSSVPGQGLYGYTF. The CDR3 nucleotides read TGCGCCAGCAGCTCCGTCCCGGGACAGGGTCTCTATGGCTACACCTTC.

This clone turned up a few times. CDR3 residues: CASSGGAGNNEQFF. CDR3 nucleotides: TGCGCCAGCAGTGGAGGGGCGGGAAACAATGAGCAGTTCTTC. The gene calls are TRBV5-1 and TRBJ2-1; the D gene is possibly TRBD2 (6 bases). Germline CDR1 reads SGHRS; CDR2 reads YFSETQ. With 5 bases removed from V and 5 bases from J, the gap between germline ends came to 14 bases. This CDR3 spans 14 amino acids.

This chain joins TRBV4-1 and TRBJ2-3; D assignment may be TRBD1 or TRBD2 (5 bases each). The CDR3 sequence is 14 residues long. V dropped 2 bases and J dropped 4 bases, with 10 bases sitting between them. CDR1 is MGHRA and CDR2 is YSYEKL in the germline V gene. For the CDR3, the DNA is TGCGCCAGCAGCCAAAAAGGGACCTCAGATACGCAGTATTTT. As protein: CASSQKGTSDTQYF.

V and J are TRBV11-1 and TRBJ2-3; unclear D gene. The germline V and J ends were trimmed by 4 bases and 5 bases, with 13 bases remaining between them. The germline CDR1 and CDR2 sequences are SGHAT and FQDESV (reference sequence). The CDR3 has 14 amino acids. The CDR3 here is CASSYEQEGDTQYF. For the CDR3, the DNA is TGTGCCAGCAGCTACGAGCAAGAAGGAGATACGCAGTATTTT.

This chain uses TRBV25-1 with TRBJ2-7, with 7 positions matching TRBD1. CDR1 and CDR2 from the germline V gene are MGHDK and SYGVNS. Losses at the gene ends were 5 bases for V and 1 base for J; bases not matched to a gene: 8. The CDR3 runs 15 residues. This CDR3 reads CASSPEGARSYEQYF. The CDR3 DNA reads TGTGCCAGCAGTCCCGAGGGGGCGCGGTCCTACGAGCAGTACTTC.

The CDR3 loop is CASSPGQGLLTEKLFF. CDR3 in DNA: TGCGCCAGCAGCCCGGGACAGGGGCTCCTGACCGAAAAACTGTTTTTT. The J gene is TRBJ1-4, the V gene TRBV5-1, with 10 nucleotides matching TRBD1. After removal of 4 bases from V and 8 bases from J, the junction contained 11 bases not matched to a gene. From germline, CDR1 is SGHRS and CDR2 YFSETQ. The CDR3 runs to 16 residues.

This clone was seen a few times. This chain connects TRBV30 to TRBJ1-5; 7 bases map to TRBD1. The germline gives CDR1 GTSNPN, CDR2 SVGIG (reference sequence). This CDR3 region has 13 residues. J gave up 3 bases and V 3 bases, and 2 bases lay outside the gene matches. This CDR3 reads CAWRGQPNQPQHF. CDR3 DNA sequence: TGTGCCTGGAGGGGACAGCCCAATCAGCCCCAGCATTTT.

This clone turned up a few times. The J gene is TRBJ2-5, the V gene TRBV4-1; tentative D call: TRBD2 (6 bases). V lost 1 base to trimming and J lost 5 bases, with 14 bases between them. CDR1 MGHRA and CDR2 YSYEKL come from the germline V gene. This CDR3 region has 15 residues. The CDR3 sequence: CASSQGPGALETQYF. DNA of the CDR3: TGCGCCAGCAGCCAAGGACCGGGAGCGCTGGAGACCCAGTACTTC.

This clone appeared a single time. Different DNA sequences within this sample yield the same CDR3. The chain uses TRBV5-1 and TRBJ2-5, with TRBD2 as a possible D gene (6 bases). Germline V CDR1 and CDR2: SGHRS, YFSETQ. CDR3 length equals 14 residues. V was shortened by 0 bases and J by 4 bases, with 10 bases between the two germline ends. The DNA for the CDR3 is TGCGCCAGCAGCTTGGCCGGAGGGCGAGAGACCCAGTACTTC. It is translated as CASSLAGGRETQYF. The full variable domain, rest sourced from reference TRBV5-1 and TRBJ2-5, is KAGVTQTPRYLIKTRGQQVTLSCSPISGHRSVSWYQQTPGQGLQFLFEYFSETQRNKGNFPGRFSGRQFSNSRSEMNVSTLELGDSALYLCASSLAGGRETQYFGPGTRLLVL.

The V gene is TRBV6-5, the J gene TRBJ1-2, with 9 bases that match TRBD1. The CDR3 loop spans 15 amino acids. Looked up from germline, CDR1 is MNHEY and CDR2 is SVGAGI. Unmatched junction bases numbered 5, after V lost 5 bases and J lost 1 base. Here the CDR3 DNA reads TGTGCCAGCAGTGCCCCGGGACAGGGTAACTATGGCTACACCTTC. Encoded protein: CASSAPGQGNYGYTF.

The chain joins TRBV28 to TRBJ2-7; D may be TRBD1 or TRBD2 (6 bases each). Germline V gene lookup returns CDR1 MDHEN and CDR2 SYDVKM. The CDR3 has 16 residues. With 6 bases removed from V and 2 bases from J, the gap between germline ends came to 20 bases. The DNA of the CDR3 is TGTGCCAGCAGCACCCATGGGGGGACACCAACCTACGAGCAGTACTTC. Its translation is CASSTHGGTPTYEQYF.

The rearrangement links TRBV5-6 to TRBJ1-2, with D maybe TRBD1 (6 bases). Germline CDR1 is SGHDT and CDR2 is YYEEEE. V gave up 4 bases and J gave up 5 bases, with 9 bases separating them. The CDR3 loop spans 12 amino acids. The CDR3 reads CASSQQGYGYTF. CDR3 nucleotide sequence: TGTGCCAGCAGCCAACAGGGTTATGGCTACACCTTC. Combining the CDR3 with reference TRBV5-6 and TRBJ1-2 gives the whole variable domain DAGVTQSPTHLIKTRGQQVTLRCSPKSGHDTVSWYQQALGQGPQFIFQYYEEEERQRGNFPDRFSGHQFPNYSSELNVNALLLGDSALYLCASSQQGYGYTFGSGTRLTVV.